These 18 T cell receptor beta chains were all obtained from the same sample, sequenced in a study of neurological immune-mediated disorders. TCRdb re-analysed the 5' RACE reads in MiXCR, keeping a single row per CDR3 protein. Among more than 30,000 distinct CDR3 sequences, around 4% were seen once, and the ten largest hold roughly 25%. The sequenced sample was CD4+ T cells from blood. These receptors were obtained from a woman aged 40 to 50 in good health.

The V call is TRBV7-9, the J call TRBJ2-7; D remains ambiguous. The CDR3 consists of 16 residues. Trimming left V 5 bases short and J 6 bases short, with 23 bases between. Germline V lookup: CDR1 SEHNR, CDR2 FQNEAQ (reference sequence). CDR3 nucleotide sequence: TGTGCCAGCAGCCCAGATGGCAGTTTATATCTCTTCGAGCAGTACTTC. It is translated as CASSPDGSLYLFEQYF. Supplemented by reference TRBV7-9 and TRBJ2-7, the full variable domain reads DTGVSQNPRHKITKRGQNVTFRCDPISEHNRLYWYRQTLGQGPEFLTYFQNEAQLEKSRLLSDRFSAERPKGSFSTLEIQRTEQGDSAMYLCASSPDGSLYLFEQYFGPGTRLTVT.

This clonotype appeared many times. J is TRBJ1-1 and V is TRBV6-5; maybe TRBD1 (5 bases). Germline CDR1 reads MNHEY; CDR2 reads SVGAGI. Trimming took 3 bases from V and 4 from J, leaving 18 bases between them. This CDR3 comprises 16 residues. This chain's CDR3 is CASSYSRGMGGTEAFF. As DNA, the CDR3 is TGTGCCAGCAGTTATTCTCGGGGGATGGGGGGCACTGAAGCTTTCTTT.

In its sample, this clonotype was seen many times. The rearrangement joins TRBV3-1 to TRBJ2-1; 14 bases are a match to TRBD2. Trimming cost V 0 bases and J 9 bases; bases outside gene matches: 10. The V gene's germline CDR1 is LGHDT and CDR2 YNNKEL (reference sequence). The CDR3 spans 18 residues. CDR3 nucleotides: TGTGCCAGCAGCCAAGAACGCAGACTAGCGGGGGGGCCAGGTGAGCAGTTCTTC. It codes for CASSQERRLAGGPGEQFF.

The table lists this clonotype with many counts. The gene calls are TRBV12-3 or TRBV12-4 and TRBJ1-6; D is ambiguous. This CDR3 is 13 amino acids long. The V gene lost 7 bases and the J gene lost 9 bases, with 13 bases spanning the gap. CDR3 region: CASNRGGLSPLHF. In nucleotides, the CDR3 is TGTGCCAGCAACCGAGGCGGGCTTTCACCCCTCCACTTT.

This clonotype was counted many times. The chain couples TRBV5-1 to TRBJ1-1; possible D gene TRBD1, 5 bases. Trimming stripped 6 bases from V and 3 bases from J, with 18 bases between. The CDR3 sequence is 15 residues long. The germline V gene encodes CDR1 SGHRS and CDR2 YFSETQ. The CDR3: CASTDPTRGDTEAFF. The CDR3 coding sequence is TGCGCCAGCACCGACCCCACCCGGGGGGACACTGAAGCTTTCTTT.

This clonotype was picked up many times. The gene calls are TRBV10-3 and TRBJ2-3; 8 nucleotides align to TRBD2. Looked up from germline, CDR1 is ENHRY and CDR2 is SYGVKD. The CDR3 consists of 13 residues. V gave up 10 bases and J gave up 4 bases; unmatched junction bases: 7. This chain's CDR3 is CATREGAADTQYF. The CDR3 bases are TGTGCCACACGGGAGGGAGCCGCAGATACGCAGTATTTT.

This clonotype was found many times. V and J are TRBV12-3 or TRBV12-4 and TRBJ2-3, with unresolved D. Deletions cut 4 bases from V and 0 bases from J, with 17 bases between. The CDR3 consists of 17 residues. The CDR3 region is CASSSRSRWLSTDTQYF. CDR3 sequence (DNA): TGTGCCAGCAGTTCCCGGTCGCGCTGGCTTAGCACAGATACGCAGTATTTT.

The table lists this clonotype with many counts. CDR3 protein: CSASRGVESGANVLTF. In DNA, the CDR3 is TGCAGTGCTAGTCGGGGCGTTGAATCTGGGGCCAACGTCCTGACTTTC. The chain is built from TRBV20-1 and TRBJ2-6, with D perhaps given as TRBD1 or TRBD2 (5 bases each). The CDR3 totals 16 residues. Trimming pared 3 bases from V and 1 base from J, leaving 13 bases between. Germline CDR1 DFQATT, CDR2 SNEGSKA (reference sequence).

Many counts were recorded for this clonotype. At one boundary the junction diverges from the germline segment, which might be a read error. The rearrangement joins TRBV4-1 to TRBJ1-4; no clear D. Germline CDR1 reads MGHRA; CDR2 reads YSYEKL. The CDR3 runs to 18 residues. The CDR3 region is CASTQKSLGADGDEKLFF. CDR3 nucleotides: TGCGCCAGCACCCAAAAGAGCCTCGGAGCTGACGGGGATGAAAAACTGTTTTTT.

The sample holds many counts of this clonotype. The chain links TRBV10-3 to TRBJ1-1, with no clear D. The V and J ends lost 6 bases and 8 bases respectively, with 10 bases between them. The CDR3 has 11 amino acids. From germline, CDR1 is ENHRY and CDR2 SYGVKD. CDR3 bases: TGTGCCATCAGAGGAATGTCGGAAGCTTTCTTT. The encoded protein is CAIRGMSEAFF.

Many counts were recorded for this clonotype. The chain joins TRBV12-3 or TRBV12-4 to TRBJ1-1; D gene uncertain. The V and J ends lost 4 bases and 11 bases respectively, with 14 bases between them. The CDR3 consists of 12 residues. In DNA form, the CDR3 reads TGTGCCAGCAGTTCGGAAGGGCGGTCTGCTTTCTTT. Protein: CASSSEGRSAFF.

This clonotype showed up many times. V is TRBV5-6 and J is TRBJ2-3; 12 nucleotides align to TRBD2. This CDR3 has 14 residues. The germline V gene has CDR1 SGHDT and CDR2 YYEEEE. V lost 7 bases, J lost 6 bases, and 6 bases stayed unmatched. The CDR3 reads CASYTGLAGDTQYF. As DNA, the CDR3 is TGTGCCAGCTACACCGGACTAGCGGGGGATACGCAGTATTTT.

This clonotype was counted only a few times. The rearrangement links TRBV7-2 to TRBJ1-1, with 9 bases matching TRBD1. The germline V gene has CDR1 SGHTA and CDR2 FQGNSA. CDR3 length: 13 amino acids. The junction had 2 bases not matched to a gene; V was cut back by 4 bases and J by 5 bases. In nucleotides, the CDR3 is TGTGCCAGCAGCTACAGGGGGCGAACTGAAGCTTTCTTT. It yields the protein CASSYRGRTEAFF.

By sample share, this clonotype is medium-sized. This rearrangement joins TRBV4-2 to TRBJ1-4; 8 nucleotides align to TRBD1. From germline, CDR1 is LGHNA and CDR2 YNFKEQ. The CDR3 extends over 17 amino acids. The V and J ends lost 0 bases and 2 bases, in that order; junction bases with no gene match: 5. CDR3 nucleotide sequence: TGTGCCAGCAGCCAAGATAACAGGGGGAACACTAATGAAAAACTGTTTTTT. Residues: CASSQDNRGNTNEKLFF.

This clonotype was detected many times. The gene calls are TRBV12-3 or TRBV12-4 and TRBJ2-7; 7 bases are shared with TRBD1. This CDR3 is built from 16 residues. Trimming took 2 bases from V and 5 from J; bases not matched to a gene: 12. CDR3 loop: CASSLTKTGFGDEQYF. CDR3 sequence (DNA): TGTGCCAGCAGTTTAACTAAGACAGGGTTTGGGGACGAGCAGTACTTC.

This clonotype was counted at least ten times. The genes are TRBV12-3 or TRBV12-4 and TRBJ2-1, with TRBD2 matching over 13 bases. There are 14 residues in the CDR3. V dropped 6 bases and J dropped 8; count of bases not matched to a gene: 4. CDR3 sequence reads: CASSRGLAGYEQFF. In nucleotides, the CDR3 is TGTGCCAGCAGCCGGGGACTAGCGGGGTATGAGCAGTTCTTC.

The sample holds many counts of this clonotype. The chain links TRBV5-1 to TRBJ2-3; no firm D call. The V gene lost 0 bases and the J gene lost 0 bases, with 8 bases spanning the gap. The CDR3 extends over 15 amino acids. Germline loops: CDR1 SGHRS, CDR2 YFSETQ. CDR3 amino acids: CASSLAATSTDTQYF. In DNA form, the CDR3 reads TGCGCCAGCAGCTTGGCCGCGACCAGCACAGATACGCAGTATTTT. Complete variable domain (other parts from reference TRBV5-1 and TRBJ2-3): KAGVTQTPRYLIKTRGQQVTLSCSPISGHRSVSWYQQTPGQGLQFLFEYFSETQRNKGNFPGRFSGRQFSNSRSEMNVSTLELGDSALYLCASSLAATSTDTQYFGPGTRLTVL.

This clonotype was found many times. The chain carries TRBV12-3 or TRBV12-4 and TRBJ2-5, with TRBD1 identical over 9 bases. Trimming at V came to 6 bases and at J to 4 bases, leaving 9 bases not matched to a gene. The CDR3 sequence is 15 residues long. The CDR3 DNA is TGTGCCAGCAGCCCTGGACAGGGGATAAGAGAGACCCAGTACTTC. Translating gives CASSPGQGIRETQYF.